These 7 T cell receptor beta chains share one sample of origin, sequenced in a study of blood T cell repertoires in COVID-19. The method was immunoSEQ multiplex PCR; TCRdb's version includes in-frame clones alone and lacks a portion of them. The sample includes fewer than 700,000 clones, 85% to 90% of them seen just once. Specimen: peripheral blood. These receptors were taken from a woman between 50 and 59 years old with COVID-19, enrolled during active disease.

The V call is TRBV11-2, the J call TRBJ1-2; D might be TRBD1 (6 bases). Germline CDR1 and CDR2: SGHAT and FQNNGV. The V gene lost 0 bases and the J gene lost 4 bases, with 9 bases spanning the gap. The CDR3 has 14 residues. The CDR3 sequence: CASSLERGGYGYTF. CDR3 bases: TGTGCCAGCAGCTTAGAAAGAGGGGGCTATGGCTACACCTTC.

The CDR3 is CASSYSGQGAGELFF. CDR3 DNA sequence: TGCGCCAGCAGCTACTCGGGACAGGGGGCTGGGGAGCTGTTTTTT. The V call is TRBV5-1, the J call TRBJ2-2; the match to TRBD1 covers 12 bases. V lost 3 bases and J lost 8; bases outside the gene matches: 5. The CDR3 spans 15 residues. Germline CDR1 SGHRS, CDR2 YFSETQ.

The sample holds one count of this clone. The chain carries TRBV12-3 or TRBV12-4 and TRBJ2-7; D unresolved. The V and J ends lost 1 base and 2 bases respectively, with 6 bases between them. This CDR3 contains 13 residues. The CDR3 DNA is TGTGCCAGCAGTTTAGGAGAGGCCTACGAGCAGTACTTC. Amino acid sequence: CASSLGEAYEQYF.

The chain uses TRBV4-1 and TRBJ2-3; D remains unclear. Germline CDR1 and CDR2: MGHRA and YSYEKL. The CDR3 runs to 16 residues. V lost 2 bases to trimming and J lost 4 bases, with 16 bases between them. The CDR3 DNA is TGCGCCAGCAGCCAAAGGCCAGAATGGGCACCAGATACGCAGTATTTT. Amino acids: CASSQRPEWAPDTQYF.

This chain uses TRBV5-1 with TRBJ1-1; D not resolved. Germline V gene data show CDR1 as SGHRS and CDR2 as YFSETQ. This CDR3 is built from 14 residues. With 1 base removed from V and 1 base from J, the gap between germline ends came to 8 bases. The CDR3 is CASSLNGENTEAFF. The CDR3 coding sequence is TGCGCCAGCAGCTTGAATGGAGAGAACACTGAAGCTTTCTTT.

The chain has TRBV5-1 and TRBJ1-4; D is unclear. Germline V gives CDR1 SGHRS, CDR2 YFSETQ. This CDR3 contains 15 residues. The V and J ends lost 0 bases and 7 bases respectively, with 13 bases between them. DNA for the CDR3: TGCGCCAGCAGCTTGGAAGCGGGAGAGCGTGAAAAACTGTTTTTT. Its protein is CASSLEAGEREKLFF.

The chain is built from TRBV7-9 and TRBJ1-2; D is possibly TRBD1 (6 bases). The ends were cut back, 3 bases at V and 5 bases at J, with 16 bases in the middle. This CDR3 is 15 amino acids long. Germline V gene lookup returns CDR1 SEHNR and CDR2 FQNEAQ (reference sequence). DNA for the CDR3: TGTGCCAGCAGCTTTGAACAGGGTGGGGGATATGGCTACACCTTC. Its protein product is CASSFEQGGGYGYTF. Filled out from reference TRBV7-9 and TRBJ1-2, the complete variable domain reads DTGVSQNPRHKITKRGQNVTFRCDPISEHNRLYWYRQTLGQGPEFLTYFQNEAQLEKSRLLSDRFSAERPKGSFSTLEIQRTEQGDSAMYLCASSFEQGGGYGYTFGSGTRLTVV.